The 5 T cell receptor beta chains listed next were all sequenced from one sample in a study of cytomegalovirus exposure and HLA in healthy donors (dated by TCRdb to between 2016 and 2019). Library preparation employed the immunoSEQ multiplex PCR assay. TCRdb's version of the immuneACCESS table is confined to in-frame rearrangements and falls short of the full clone set. An unresolved V gene accounts for under half of the shortfall where checked; the remainder is of unknown origin. The sample table shows about 260,000 clones, and less than 95% are seen once. Approximately 3% of the sample is taken by the ten largest. The sequenced sample consisted of PBMCs. These receptors came from a woman aged 25 to 45 in good health and CMV-seronegative.

This chain uses TRBV29-1 with TRBJ1-2; the D gene is possibly TRBD1 (6 bases). Trimming shortened V by 4 bases and J by 8 bases, and 11 bases separated the two germline ends. CDR3 length equals 11 residues. Germline CDR1 SQVTM, CDR2 ANQGSEA. DNA of the CDR3: TGCAGCGTTGCGACAGGATTCGGCTACACCTTC. Translating gives CSVATGFGYTF.

The chain employs TRBV18 and TRBJ2-7; 8 nucleotides align to TRBD1. The CDR3 length is 14 residues. Germline V CDR1 and CDR2: KGHSH, LQKENI. J was trimmed by 3 bases and V by 3 bases; bases with no gene match: 4. The CDR3 sequence: CASSPNDRGYEQYF. CDR3 nucleotides: TGTGCCAGCTCACCTAACGACAGGGGCTACGAGCAGTACTTC.

The chain links TRBV7-2 to TRBJ2-7; 9 bases are shared with TRBD1. The CDR3 is 16 residues long. Per the germline V gene, CDR1 is SGHTA and CDR2 is FQGNSA. V shed 5 bases, J shed 3 bases, and the junction held 11 bases outside the gene matches. CDR3 region: CASSGDRERLSYEQYF. CDR3 DNA sequence: TGTGCCAGCAGCGGGGACAGGGAAAGGCTGAGCTACGAGCAGTACTTC.

The rearrangement uses TRBV6-6 and TRBJ2-2; D not certain. Germline assignment: CDR1 MNHNY and CDR2 SVGAGI (reference sequence). CDR3 length: 12 amino acids. The ends were cut back, 7 bases at V and 7 bases at J, with 10 bases in the middle. CDR3: CASTKSHGELFF. CDR3 nucleotides: TGTGCCAGCACCAAGAGCCACGGGGAGCTGTTTTTT.

The chain couples TRBV11-2 to TRBJ1-4; D is unresolved. CDR1 and CDR2 (germline): SGHAT, FQNNGV. With 7 bases removed from V and 7 bases from J, the gap between germline ends came to 13 bases. The CDR3 is made up of 13 amino acids. Written as DNA, the CDR3 is TGTGCCAGCATAAGTCCTAAGGGTGAAAAACTGTTTTTT. Translated: CASISPKGEKLFF.